The rows below give T cell receptor beta chains drawn from one sample of a study of vaccination and CD4 T cells after COVID-19. These receptors lack a known antigen. TCRdb re-analysed the PCR reads in MiXCR, keeping a single row per CDR3 protein. This sample has 9,900 or so distinct CDR3 sequences, with 30% found just once. This sample comprised CD4+ T cells from blood, cultured in vitro, obtained after SARS-CoV-2 vaccination. The source of these receptors is a human donor who had recovered from COVID-19. Each CDR3 is given with its conserved first and last residue. The order of the fields is clone size, J gene, D gene, V gene, CDR3 protein, CDR3 DNA. The D gene is left open where the match is weak. Size values are once, few and many counts, or a class for expanded clones, and some rows have none.

abundance: few; j_gene: TRBJ2-2; d_gene: .; v_gene: TRBV19; CDR3aa: CASSIRGSGARWTGELFF; CDR3nt: TGTGCCAGTAGTATAAGGGGATCCGGGGCGAGGTGGACCGGGGAGCTGTTTTTT
abundance: .; j_gene: TRBJ1-5; d_gene: .; v_gene: TRBV6-1; CDR3aa: CASSSQGNQPQHF; CDR3nt: TGTGCCAGCTCGTCCCAGGGGAATCAGCCCCAGCATTTT
abundance: .; j_gene: TRBJ2-6; d_gene: .; v_gene: TRBV20-1; CDR3aa: CSARPPGSGANVLTF; CDR3nt: TGCAGTGCTAGACCCCCCGGCTCTGGGGCCAACGTCCTGACTTTC
abundance: .; j_gene: TRBJ2-1; d_gene: TRBD2; v_gene: TRBV11-2; CDR3aa: CASSLGLAGDLDEQFF; CDR3nt: TGTGCCAGCAGCTTAGGTCTAGCGGGAGATCTCGATGAGCAGTTCTTC
abundance: few; j_gene: TRBJ2-2; d_gene: TRBD1; v_gene: TRBV28; CDR3aa: CASVGGGTGQVNGELFF; CDR3nt: TGTGCCAGCGTAGGCGGTGGGACAGGGCAGGTTAACGGGGAGCTGTTTTTT
abundance: few; j_gene: TRBJ2-1; d_gene: TRBD2; v_gene: TRBV7-2; CDR3aa: CASSFSGRIDEQFF; CDR3nt: TGTGCCAGCAGCTTTAGCGGGAGGATCGATGAGCAGTTCTTC
abundance: .; j_gene: TRBJ1-1; d_gene: .; v_gene: TRBV20-1; CDR3aa: CSASRRTEAFF; CDR3nt: TGCAGTGCTAGTCGTCGGACCGAAGCTTTCTTT
abundance: .; j_gene: TRBJ2-1; d_gene: TRBD2; v_gene: TRBV12-3/TRBV12-4; CDR3aa: CASSPSGGQFF; CDR3nt: TGTGCCAGCAGTCCGTCGGGAGGCCAGTTCTTC
abundance: .; j_gene: TRBJ2-7; d_gene: .; v_gene: TRBV29-1; CDR3aa: CSVAVTYSYEQYF; CDR3nt: TGCAGCGTTGCTGTAACGTACTCCTACGAGCAGTACTTC
abundance: .; j_gene: TRBJ2-5; d_gene: TRBD1; v_gene: TRBV29-1; CDR3aa: CSAAQGARQETQYF; CDR3nt: TGCAGCGCTGCACAGGGGGCGCGTCAAGAGACCCAGTACTTC
abundance: .; j_gene: TRBJ2-7; d_gene: .; v_gene: TRBV12-3/TRBV12-4; CDR3aa: CASSLAGGKVYEQYF; CDR3nt: TGTGCCAGCAGTTTAGCCGGGGGAAAAGTCTACGAGCAGTACTTC
abundance: .; j_gene: TRBJ1-2; d_gene: .; v_gene: TRBV28; CDR3aa: CASSSLPREVYGYTF; CDR3nt: TGTGCCAGCAGTAGTTTACCCAGGGAGGTCTATGGCTACACCTTC
abundance: medium-sized; j_gene: TRBJ1-6; d_gene: TRBD1; v_gene: TRBV28; CDR3aa: CASRGGQDNSPLHF; CDR3nt: TGTGCCAGCAGGGGGGGACAGGATAATTCACCCCTCCACTTT
abundance: .; j_gene: TRBJ2-7; d_gene: .; v_gene: TRBV11-2; CDR3aa: CASSLDRGPYEQYF; CDR3nt: TGTGCCAGCAGCTTAGATAGGGGTCCCTACGAGCAGTACTTC
abundance: few; j_gene: TRBJ2-3; d_gene: .; v_gene: TRBV28; CDR3aa: CASSTRGALDTQYF; CDR3nt: TGTGCCAGCAGTACCCGGGGGGCTTTAGATACGCAGTATTTT
abundance: .; j_gene: TRBJ2-7; d_gene: .; v_gene: TRBV5-1; CDR3aa: CASSSGQAGGEQYF; CDR3nt: TGCGCCAGCAGTTCGGGACAGGCGGGAGGGGAGCAGTACTTC
abundance: .; j_gene: TRBJ2-6; d_gene: .; v_gene: TRBV6-1; CDR3aa: CASSEAITRAFSGANVLTF; CDR3nt: TGTGCCAGCAGTGAAGCCATTACCAGGGCTTTCTCTGGGGCCAACGTCCTGACTTTC
abundance: few; j_gene: TRBJ2-4; d_gene: TRBD2; v_gene: TRBV7-4; CDR3aa: CASSCTSGSGTAKNIQYF; CDR3nt: TGTGCCAGCAGCTGCACTAGCGGGAGCGGGACGGCCAAAAACATTCAGTACTTC
abundance: few; j_gene: TRBJ1-6; d_gene: TRBD1; v_gene: TRBV7-2; CDR3aa: CASSLRDSNSPLHF; CDR3nt: TGTGCCAGCAGCCTCCGGGACAGTAATTCACCCCTCCACTTT
abundance: .; j_gene: TRBJ2-7; d_gene: .; v_gene: TRBV15; CDR3aa: CAAGHNYEQYF; CDR3nt: TGTGCCGCGGGACATAACTACGAGCAGTACTTC
abundance: medium-sized; j_gene: TRBJ1-2; d_gene: .; v_gene: TRBV27; CDR3aa: CASSLSRQRDYGYTF; CDR3nt: TGTGCCAGCAGTTTATCCCGCCAGAGGGACTATGGCTACACCTTC
abundance: few; j_gene: TRBJ2-7; d_gene: .; v_gene: TRBV6-1; CDR3aa: CASSRTASYEQYF; CDR3nt: TGTGCCAGCAGCAGGACAGCGTCCTACGAGCAGTACTTC
abundance: few; j_gene: TRBJ2-3; d_gene: .; v_gene: TRBV4-3; CDR3aa: CASSQDPRSTDTQYF; CDR3nt: TGCGCCAGCAGCCAAGATCCCAGGAGCACAGATACGCAGTATTTT
abundance: .; j_gene: TRBJ2-5; d_gene: .; v_gene: TRBV15; CDR3aa: CATSRGARVRETQYF; CDR3nt: TGTGCCACCAGCAGAGGGGCGAGAGTTCGAGAGACCCAGTACTTC
abundance: once; j_gene: TRBJ2-2; d_gene: .; v_gene: TRBV6-2/TRBV6-3; CDR3aa: CASSSLGKGTGELFF; CDR3nt: TGTGCCAGCAGTTCCTTAGGGAAAGGCACCGGGGAGCTGTTTTTT
abundance: .; j_gene: TRBJ2-7; d_gene: TRBD2; v_gene: TRBV28; CDR3aa: CASSLFGTSKWEQYF; CDR3nt: TGTGCCAGCAGTTTGTTTGGGACTAGTAAATGGGAGCAGTACTTC
abundance: .; j_gene: TRBJ2-7; d_gene: .; v_gene: TRBV12-3/TRBV12-4; CDR3aa: CASSPQEAFEQYF; CDR3nt: TGTGCCAGCAGTCCTCAGGAGGCTTTCGAGCAGTACTTC
abundance: medium-sized; j_gene: TRBJ1-1; d_gene: .; v_gene: TRBV6-5; CDR3aa: CASSYSIEGGEAFF; CDR3nt: TGTGCCAGCAGTTACTCGATCGAGGGAGGTGAAGCTTTCTTT
abundance: .; j_gene: TRBJ1-2; d_gene: .; v_gene: TRBV12-3/TRBV12-4; CDR3aa: CASRGDFGGYTF; CDR3nt: TGTGCCAGCCGGGGAGATTTCGGTGGCTACACCTTC
abundance: .; j_gene: TRBJ2-1; d_gene: .; v_gene: TRBV20-1; CDR3aa: CSARSSGPYNEQFF; CDR3nt: TGCAGTGCTAGATCCAGCGGACCATACAATGAGCAGTTCTTC
abundance: few; j_gene: TRBJ1-1; d_gene: .; v_gene: TRBV19; CDR3aa: CASIAGTNTEAFF; CDR3nt: TGTGCCAGTATAGCGGGGACGAACACTGAAGCTTTCTTT
abundance: medium-sized; j_gene: TRBJ1-5; d_gene: .; v_gene: TRBV6-2/TRBV6-3; CDR3aa: CASSPTLSKKSNQPQHF; CDR3nt: TGTGCCAGCAGCCCCACCCTTAGCAAGAAGAGCAATCAGCCCCAGCATTTT
abundance: .; j_gene: TRBJ2-7; d_gene: TRBD1; v_gene: TRBV20-1; CDR3aa: CSAIPGQGAYEQYF; CDR3nt: TGCAGTGCTATACCGGGACAGGGGGCTTACGAGCAGTACTTC
abundance: .; j_gene: TRBJ1-1; d_gene: .; v_gene: TRBV12-3/TRBV12-4; CDR3aa: CASSFGLDEAFF; CDR3nt: TGTGCCAGCAGTTTCGGACTGGATGAAGCTTTCTTT
abundance: few; j_gene: TRBJ2-7; d_gene: TRBD1; v_gene: TRBV6-5; CDR3aa: CASSNWDRASYEQYF; CDR3nt: TGTGCCAGCAGTAACTGGGACAGGGCTAGCTACGAGCAGTACTTC
abundance: few; j_gene: TRBJ1-2; d_gene: .; v_gene: TRBV20-1; CDR3aa: CSALGRGYGYTF; CDR3nt: TGCAGTGCCTTGGGGAGGGGCTATGGCTACACCTTC
abundance: medium-sized; j_gene: TRBJ1-5; d_gene: .; v_gene: TRBV20-1; CDR3aa: CSARVSDGSNQPQHF; CDR3nt: TGCAGTGCTAGAGTCTCCGACGGTTCCAATCAGCCCCAGCATTTT
abundance: .; j_gene: TRBJ2-1; d_gene: TRBD2; v_gene: TRBV20-1; CDR3aa: CSASPRGGSSYNEQFF; CDR3nt: TGCAGTGCTAGCCCCCGCGGGGGTAGCTCCTACAATGAGCAGTTCTTC
abundance: .; j_gene: TRBJ1-5; d_gene: TRBD1; v_gene: TRBV28; CDR3aa: CASSSRTGRTRPQHF; CDR3nt: TGTGCCAGCAGTTCCCGGACAGGGCGAACGCGGCCCCAGCATTTT
abundance: .; j_gene: TRBJ1-1; d_gene: TRBD1; v_gene: TRBV7-2; CDR3aa: CASKGQVNTEAFF; CDR3nt: TGTGCCAGCAAAGGACAGGTGAACACTGAAGCTTTCTTT
abundance: .; j_gene: TRBJ1-2; d_gene: .; v_gene: TRBV20-1; CDR3aa: CSARDTSRTNYGYTF; CDR3nt: TGCAGTGCTAGAGACACGTCAAGAACTAACTATGGCTACACCTTC
abundance: few; j_gene: TRBJ2-5; d_gene: .; v_gene: TRBV29-1; CDR3aa: CSVAGQETQYF; CDR3nt: TGCAGCGTTGCTGGTCAAGAGACCCAGTACTTC
abundance: .; j_gene: TRBJ2-1; d_gene: .; v_gene: TRBV28; CDR3aa: CASSSQISSYNEQLF; CDR3nt: TGTGCCAGCAGCTCCCAGATTAGCTCCTACAATGAGCAGCTCTTC
abundance: .; j_gene: TRBJ1-5; d_gene: .; v_gene: TRBV28; CDR3aa: CASTLQGYSNQPQHF; CDR3nt: TGTGCCAGCACCCTACAGGGTTATAGCAATCAGCCCCAGCATTTT
abundance: .; j_gene: TRBJ2-3; d_gene: .; v_gene: TRBV7-2; CDR3aa: CASSQSASRRAVDTQYF; CDR3nt: TGCGCCAGCAGCCAATCGGCTAGCAGGAGGGCCGTGGATACGCAGTATTTT
abundance: few; j_gene: TRBJ1-1; d_gene: .; v_gene: TRBV7-2; CDR3aa: CASSPKGGGNTEAFF; CDR3nt: TGTGCCAGCAGCCCTAAGGGCGGGGGGAACACTGAAGCTTTCTTT
abundance: .; j_gene: TRBJ1-5; d_gene: .; v_gene: TRBV20-1; CDR3aa: CSAREPRTSNQPQHF; CDR3nt: TGCAGTGCTAGAGAGCCAAGGACTAGCAATCAGCCCCAGCATTTT
abundance: .; j_gene: TRBJ2-7; d_gene: TRBD2; v_gene: TRBV7-2; CDR3aa: CASSHGGAGGNEQYF; CDR3nt: TGTGCCAGCAGCCATGGAGGAGCGGGAGGTAACGAGCAGTACTTC
abundance: .; j_gene: TRBJ1-5; d_gene: .; v_gene: TRBV18; CDR3aa: CASSGVIDQPQHF; CDR3nt: TGTGCCAGCTCGGGGGTAATAGATCAGCCCCAGCATTTT